These 14 T cell receptor beta chains originate from one sample sequenced in a study of T cell changes during pregnancy in multiple sclerosis. TCRdb's copy holds only in-frame clones and misses some; the assay was immunoSEQ multiplex PCR. The repertoire holds over 65,000 clones, with 90% to 95% as singletons. Specimen: peripheral blood, collected in the third trimester of pregnancy. The receptors were gathered from a female donor with multiple sclerosis, enrolled in a pregnancy study.

The V call is TRBV18, the J call TRBJ1-1, with a weak D call TRBD1 (5 bases). The CDR3 totals 16 residues. The V end was cut by 3 bases, the J end by 3 bases, with 17 bases between. Germline loops: CDR1 KGHSH, CDR2 LQKENI. CDR3 bases: TGTGCCAGCTCACCCCAGCTTCCAGGGAAAGACACTGAAGCTTTCTTT. Translated, it gives CASSPQLPGKDTEAFF.

The gene calls are TRBV5-6 and TRBJ2-7, with 7 bases identical to TRBD1. Per germline, CDR1 SGHDT and CDR2 YYEEEE. After removal of 4 bases from V and 2 bases from J, the junction contained 6 bases not matched to a gene. There are 14 residues in the CDR3. CDR3 in DNA: TGTGCCAGCAGCGGATCCGGGACAGCCTACGAGCAGTACTTC. Its protein is CASSGSGTAYEQYF.

A remark on this clone: Germline is not matched at one junction end, which may reflect a read error. The chain couples TRBV7-9 to TRBJ2-2; D is possibly TRBD2 (6 bases). CDR1 SEHNR and CDR2 FQNEAQ come from the germline V gene (reference sequence). This CDR3 is built from 16 residues. The CDR3 DNA is TGTGCCAGCAGCTTAGTCTCGACTAGGAACCCCGGGGAGCTGTTTTTT. The encoded protein is CASSLVSTRNPGELFF.

The chain is built from TRBV5-6 and TRBJ2-5; D gene ambiguous. Germline CDR1 SGHDT, CDR2 YYEEEE. The CDR3 has 17 amino acids. The V end was cut by 4 bases, the J end by 0 bases, with 19 bases between. CDR3 coding DNA: TGTGCCAGCAGCCCCTGGGCAGGTAATAGGCACCAAGAGACCCAGTACTTC. Amino acids: CASSPWAGNRHQETQYF.

The gene calls are TRBV11-2 and TRBJ2-7; 8 positions match TRBD2. The length of the CDR3 is 13 residues. CDR1 is SGHAT, CDR2 FQNNGV, per germline. Germline trimming cut 6 bases from V and 3 bases from J; bases unmatched to any gene: 4. CDR3: CASRGSGDYEQYF. CDR3 bases: TGTGCCAGCAGAGGTAGCGGGGACTACGAGCAGTACTTC.

The V gene is TRBV4-2, the J gene TRBJ1-4; D perhaps matches TRBD1 (5 bases). V was cut by 0 bases and J by 1 base, with 6 bases left in between. The CDR3 is made up of 15 amino acids. Germline CDR1 LGHNA, CDR2 YNFKEQ. The CDR3 DNA follows: TGTGCCAGCAGCCAAGAGGGGGGAACTAATGAAAAACTGTTTTTT. This gives the protein CASSQEGGTNEKLFF.

The rearrangement uses TRBV27 and TRBJ1-1, with D unresolved. Germline CDR1 MNHEY, CDR2 SMNVEV (reference sequence). The CDR3 length is 13 residues. The V end was cut by 2 bases, the J end by 9 bases, with 13 bases between. CDR3 sequence reads: CASSLPGGSQAFF. The CDR3 DNA sequence: TGTGCCAGCAGTTTACCAGGTGGGTCCCAAGCTTTCTTT.

The chain carries TRBV10-3 and TRBJ2-1, with TRBD2 identical over 15 bases. With V trimmed by 2 bases and J by 0 bases, 8 bases remained unmatched. From germline, CDR1 is ENHRY and CDR2 SYGVKD. The CDR3 contains 20 residues. The DNA for the CDR3 is TGTGCCATCAGTGAGGGCGGACTAGCGGGGGGGGGACGCTCCTACAATGAGCAGTTCTTC. Its translation: CAISEGGLAGGGRSYNEQFF.

The J gene is TRBJ2-7, the V gene TRBV5-4; 9 nucleotides agree with TRBD1. V gave up 4 bases and J gave up 6 bases; unmatched junction bases: 8. The germline V gene encodes CDR1 SGHNT and CDR2 YYREEE (reference sequence). The CDR3 loop spans 14 amino acids. CDR3 sequence reads: CASSAVVTGGEQYF. The CDR3 nucleotides are TGTGCCAGCAGCGCGGTTGTGACAGGGGGCGAGCAGTACTTC. The variable domain in full, with the rest retrieved from reference TRBV5-4 and TRBJ2-7, is ETGVTQSPTHLIKTRGQQVTLRCSSQSGHNTVSWYQQALGQGPQFIFQYYREEENGRGNFPPRFSGLQFPNYSSELNVNALELDDSALYLCASSAVVTGGEQYFGPGTRLTVT.

The genes are TRBV2 and TRBJ1-2, with D possibly being TRBD1 (5 bases). The CDR3 loop spans 16 amino acids. The V gene's germline CDR1 is SNHLY and CDR2 FYNNEI. V gave up 3 bases and J gave up 2 bases, with 16 bases separating them. CDR3 DNA: TGTGCCAGCAGTGACGGCCTTAGCGGGGGGAACTATGGCTACACCTTC. The encoded protein is CASSDGLSGGNYGYTF.

CDR3 sequence: CASSYSGNNEQFF. The CDR3 region has the DNA TGTGCCAGCAGTTATTCCGGGAACAATGAGCAGTTCTTC. The V call is TRBV6-5, the J call TRBJ2-1, with D possibly being TRBD2 (5 bases). Trimming took 3 bases from V and 5 from J, leaving 8 bases between them. Germline assignment: CDR1 MNHEY and CDR2 SVGAGI. This CDR3 has 13 residues.

The chain has TRBV19 and TRBJ1-2; no firm D call. Per germline, CDR1 LNHDA and CDR2 SQIVND (reference sequence). V gave up 3 bases and J gave up 5 bases, with 16 bases separating them. This CDR3 region has 15 residues. The DNA of the CDR3 is TGTGCCAGTAGTATTACCCGGGAAAACGGGTATGGCTACACCTTC. Protein: CASSITRENGYGYTF.

This clone came up once. The chain employs TRBV28 and TRBJ1-1, with D perhaps matching TRBD1 (6 bases). This CDR3 contains 15 residues. Germline V CDR1 and CDR2: MDHEN, SYDVKM. The V and J ends lost 5 bases and 1 base respectively, with 14 bases between them. This chain's CDR3 is CASSPVDSTNTEAFF. The CDR3 DNA reads as TGTGCCAGCAGTCCAGTGGACAGTACGAACACTGAAGCTTTCTTT.

The genes are TRBV2 and TRBJ2-1; D is possibly TRBD2 (5 bases). Trimming removed 6 bases from V and 10 bases from J, with 22 bases in between. The germline V gene encodes CDR1 SNHLY and CDR2 FYNNEI. The CDR3 spans 15 residues. Written as DNA, the CDR3 is TGTGCCAGCAGGGAGGCCCATGCCGCCATAGGGGAGCAGTTCTTC. Its protein is CASREAHAAIGEQFF.